The rows below give T cell receptor beta chains drawn from one sample of a study of control samples from healthy donors and cancer patients. TCRdb keeps only in-frame clones here, not all; method: immunoSEQ multiplex PCR. Of roughly 90,000 clones listed, around 80% are singletons. The sequenced material came from blood. The receptor source for this set is an older woman in good health. The CDR3 runs from the conserved cysteine through the conserved F or W. A D gene is named only where the DNA matches it firmly. Size tells how often a clone was seen (once, few, many) or the class of an expanded clone, and some rows leave it out.

>NA|TRBJ1-5|NA|TRBV6-5
TGTGCCGTCCTCGAGAGGGGATGGGGCAATCAGCCCCAGCATTTT
CAVLERGWGNQPQHF
>TRBD1|TRBJ1-6|once|TRBV7-9
TGTGCCAGCAGCTTCCAGGGGGCACCCCTCCACTTT
CASSFQGAPLHF
>TRBD1|TRBJ2-7|once|TRBV10-3
TGTGCCATCAGTGACCTCTCCGGGACAGGGGGCTACGAGCAGTACTTC
CAISDLSGTGGYEQYF
>NA|TRBJ1-1|NA|TRBV27
TGTGCCAGCAGTTTAGACAGGTGGACTGAAGCTTTCTTT
CASSLDRWTEAFF
>TRBD1|TRBJ2-7|NA|TRBV5-1
TGCGCCAGCAGCCCGGGACAGAGCTCGGGCGAGCAGTACTTC
CASSPGQSSGEQYF
>NA|TRBJ2-5|NA|TRBV4-1
TGCGCCAGCAGCCAAGGCCCAAGGGGGGGAAAAGAGACCCAGTACTTC
CASSQGPRGGKETQYF
>TRBD1|TRBJ2-3|NA|TRBV11-2
TGTGCCAGCAGCTCCGACAGGGGGCAGGGAGATACGCAGTATTTT
CASSSDRGQGDTQYF
>NA|TRBJ1-2|NA|TRBV11-2
TGTGCCAGCAGCCTAGGGGAGATCTATGGCTACACCTTC
CASSLGEIYGYTF
>NA|TRBJ2-7|NA|TRBV12-3/TRBV12-4
TGTGCCAGCAGTTTAACAGGGCTCGGGGAGCAGTACTTC
CASSLTGLGEQYF
>NA|TRBJ1-1|NA|TRBV21-1
TGTGCCAGCAGCAATCCACATAGGGGGGCCACTGAAGCTTTCTTT
CASSNPHRGATEAFF
>NA|TRBJ1-5|NA|TRBV19
TGTGCCAGTACGAGCACGGGAGCGCAGCCCCAGCATTTT
CASTSTGAQPQHF
>TRBD1|TRBJ1-5|once|TRBV27
TGTGCCAGCAGGAAGGGACAGGGGTTGTATCAGCCCCAGCATTTT
CASRKGQGLYQPQHF
>NA|TRBJ1-1|few|TRBV5-1
TGCGCCAGCAGCGTAGGACAGCCGAACACTGAAGCTTTCTTT
CASSVGQPNTEAFF
>NA|TRBJ1-5|NA|TRBV6-5
TGTGCCAGCAGTTATAGTCCCGGGAGCAATCAGCCCCAGCATTTT
CASSYSPGSNQPQHF
>NA|TRBJ2-3|NA|TRBV19
TGTGCCAGTAGCACCCTGGAGGCTCCTAGCACAGATACGCAGTATTTT
CASSTLEAPSTDTQYF
>TRBD1|TRBJ1-1|NA|TRBV7-9
TGTGCCAGCAGCTTAAGGGACAGGGGGTTGAACACTGAAGCTTTCTTT
CASSLRDRGLNTEAFF
>NA|TRBJ1-3|NA|TRBV7-9
TGTGCCAGCAGCTTAGTGGAATCTGGAAACACCATATATTTT
CASSLVESGNTIYF
>TRBD2|TRBJ2-2|NA|TRBV19
TGTGCCAGTAAGGGGACTAGCGGAAGAGCTTACACCGGGGAGCTGTTTTTT
CASKGTSGRAYTGELFF
>TRBD2|TRBJ2-5|NA|TRBV6-2/TRBV6-3
TGTGCCAGCAGTTACTTGGTGGGCGGGAGGGCCATAGAGACCCAGTACTTC
CASSYLVGGRAIETQYF
>NA|TRBJ1-1|NA|TRBV28
TGTGCCAGCAGTTTACAGCGGTCGGCTTTCTTT
CASSLQRSAFF
>NA|TRBJ2-5|NA|TRBV10-1
TGCGCCAGCAACGCGGGGCGGGGAGAGACCCAGTACTTC
CASNAGRGETQYF
>NA|TRBJ1-2|once|TRBV7-8
TGTGCCAGCAGCTTAGGGGCGGTTTTCGGCTACACCTTC
CASSLGAVFGYTF
>TRBD2|TRBJ2-1|NA|TRBV7-8
TGTGCCAGCAGCTTAGGGACTAGCGGAAACAATGAGCAGTTCTTC
CASSLGTSGNNEQFF
>NA|TRBJ2-2|few|TRBV7-2
TGTGCCAGCAGGCCGGGGGCGAACACCGGGGAGCTGTTTTTT
CASRPGANTGELFF
>TRBD2|TRBJ2-5|NA|TRBV11-2
TGTGCCAGCAGCTTAGGGGGACTAGCGGACCAAGAGACCCAGTACTTC
CASSLGGLADQETQYF
>NA|TRBJ1-1|NA|TRBV5-6
TGTGCCAGCAGTCCTGGGGTCACTGAAGCTTTCTTT
CASSPGVTEAFF